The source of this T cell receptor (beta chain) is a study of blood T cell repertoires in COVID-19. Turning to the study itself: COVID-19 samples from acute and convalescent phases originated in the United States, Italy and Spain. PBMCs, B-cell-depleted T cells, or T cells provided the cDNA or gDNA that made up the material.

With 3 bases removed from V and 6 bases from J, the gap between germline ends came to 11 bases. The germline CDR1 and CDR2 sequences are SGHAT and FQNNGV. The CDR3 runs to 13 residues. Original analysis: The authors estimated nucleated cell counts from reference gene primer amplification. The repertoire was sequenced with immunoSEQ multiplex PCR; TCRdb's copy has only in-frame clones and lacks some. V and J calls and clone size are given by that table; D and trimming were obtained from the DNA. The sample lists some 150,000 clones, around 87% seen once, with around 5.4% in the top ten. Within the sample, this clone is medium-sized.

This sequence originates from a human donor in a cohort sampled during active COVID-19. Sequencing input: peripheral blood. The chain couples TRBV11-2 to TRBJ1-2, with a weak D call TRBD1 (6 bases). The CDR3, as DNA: TGTGCCAGCAGCTTTGGGGGCGCGGATGGCTACACCTTC. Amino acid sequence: CASSFGGADGYTF.